This TCR beta chain was profiled in a study of OX40 agonist ivuxolimab in advanced cancers. The table came from immunoSEQ multiplex PCR; TCRdb's copy has only in-frame clones and leaves some out. The sample includes 70,000 to 80,000 clones, 92% of them seen just once. The germline V gene encodes CDR1 SGDLS and CDR2 YYNGEE. The CDR3 is 12 amino acids. Trimming cost V 0 bases and J 5 bases, with 5 bases left between them. The V call is TRBV9, the J call TRBJ2-5, with no clear D. This sequence was found in an adult with an advanced solid tumor such as melanoma, head and neck, liver or kidney cancer. Material: CD4+ or CD8+ T cells sorted from blood, obtained in a trial of the OX40 agonist ivuxolimab. This CDR3 is CASSVGLETQYF. The CDR3 region has the DNA TGTGCCAGCAGCGTAGGCTTGGAGACCCAGTACTTC.